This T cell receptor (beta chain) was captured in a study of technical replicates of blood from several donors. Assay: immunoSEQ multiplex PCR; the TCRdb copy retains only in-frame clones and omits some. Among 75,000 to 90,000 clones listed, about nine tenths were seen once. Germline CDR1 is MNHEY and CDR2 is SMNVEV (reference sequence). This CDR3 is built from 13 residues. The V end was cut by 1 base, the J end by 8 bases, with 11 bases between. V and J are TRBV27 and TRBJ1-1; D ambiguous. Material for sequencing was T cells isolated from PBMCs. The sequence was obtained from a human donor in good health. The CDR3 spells CASSLFEGVEAFF. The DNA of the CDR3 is TGTGCCAGCAGTTTATTTGAGGGCGTCGAAGCTTTCTTT.